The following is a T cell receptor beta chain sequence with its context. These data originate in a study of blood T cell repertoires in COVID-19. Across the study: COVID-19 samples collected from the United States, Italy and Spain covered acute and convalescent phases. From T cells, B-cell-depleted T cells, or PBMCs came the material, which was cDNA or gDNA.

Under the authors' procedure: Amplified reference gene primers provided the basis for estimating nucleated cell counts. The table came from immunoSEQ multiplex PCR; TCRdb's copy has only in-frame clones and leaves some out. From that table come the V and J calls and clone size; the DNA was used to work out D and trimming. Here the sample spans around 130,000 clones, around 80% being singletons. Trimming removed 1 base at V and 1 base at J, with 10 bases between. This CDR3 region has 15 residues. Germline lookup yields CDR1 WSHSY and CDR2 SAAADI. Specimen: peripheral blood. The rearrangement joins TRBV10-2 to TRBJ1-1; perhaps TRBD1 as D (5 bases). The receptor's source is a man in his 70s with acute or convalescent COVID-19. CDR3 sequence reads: CASSEWGSKNTEAFF. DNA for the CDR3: TGCGCCAGCAGTGAGTGGGGCAGTAAGAACACTGAAGCTTTCTTT.